This T cell receptor (beta chain) came from a study of CD8 T cells in ankylosing spondylitis. Study-level points and caveats: Disease-linked clones reportedly concentrated significantly in matched ankylosing spondylitis synovial fluid.

This clonotype was found many times. The antigen remains undetermined. TCRdb itself ran the 5' RACE reads through MiXCR, one entry per CDR3 protein. The sample records 250,000 to 400,000 distinct CDR3 sequences, 11% being singletons. The specimen was blood, either unsorted or a sorted T cell fraction (not recorded which). The sequence was obtained from a female donor with ankylosing spondylitis or in good health (not recorded which).

CDR3 nucleotide sequence: TGCAGTGTCTCCTTGCGGGGGGTTAATTCAGATACGCAGTATTTT. Translation gives CSVSLRGVNSDTQYF. V and J are TRBV20-1 and TRBJ2-3; 8 bases map to TRBD2. Trimming cost V 7 bases and J 4 bases; bases outside gene matches: 13. The CDR3 totals 15 residues. Germline V lookup: CDR1 DFQATT, CDR2 SNEGSKA (reference sequence).